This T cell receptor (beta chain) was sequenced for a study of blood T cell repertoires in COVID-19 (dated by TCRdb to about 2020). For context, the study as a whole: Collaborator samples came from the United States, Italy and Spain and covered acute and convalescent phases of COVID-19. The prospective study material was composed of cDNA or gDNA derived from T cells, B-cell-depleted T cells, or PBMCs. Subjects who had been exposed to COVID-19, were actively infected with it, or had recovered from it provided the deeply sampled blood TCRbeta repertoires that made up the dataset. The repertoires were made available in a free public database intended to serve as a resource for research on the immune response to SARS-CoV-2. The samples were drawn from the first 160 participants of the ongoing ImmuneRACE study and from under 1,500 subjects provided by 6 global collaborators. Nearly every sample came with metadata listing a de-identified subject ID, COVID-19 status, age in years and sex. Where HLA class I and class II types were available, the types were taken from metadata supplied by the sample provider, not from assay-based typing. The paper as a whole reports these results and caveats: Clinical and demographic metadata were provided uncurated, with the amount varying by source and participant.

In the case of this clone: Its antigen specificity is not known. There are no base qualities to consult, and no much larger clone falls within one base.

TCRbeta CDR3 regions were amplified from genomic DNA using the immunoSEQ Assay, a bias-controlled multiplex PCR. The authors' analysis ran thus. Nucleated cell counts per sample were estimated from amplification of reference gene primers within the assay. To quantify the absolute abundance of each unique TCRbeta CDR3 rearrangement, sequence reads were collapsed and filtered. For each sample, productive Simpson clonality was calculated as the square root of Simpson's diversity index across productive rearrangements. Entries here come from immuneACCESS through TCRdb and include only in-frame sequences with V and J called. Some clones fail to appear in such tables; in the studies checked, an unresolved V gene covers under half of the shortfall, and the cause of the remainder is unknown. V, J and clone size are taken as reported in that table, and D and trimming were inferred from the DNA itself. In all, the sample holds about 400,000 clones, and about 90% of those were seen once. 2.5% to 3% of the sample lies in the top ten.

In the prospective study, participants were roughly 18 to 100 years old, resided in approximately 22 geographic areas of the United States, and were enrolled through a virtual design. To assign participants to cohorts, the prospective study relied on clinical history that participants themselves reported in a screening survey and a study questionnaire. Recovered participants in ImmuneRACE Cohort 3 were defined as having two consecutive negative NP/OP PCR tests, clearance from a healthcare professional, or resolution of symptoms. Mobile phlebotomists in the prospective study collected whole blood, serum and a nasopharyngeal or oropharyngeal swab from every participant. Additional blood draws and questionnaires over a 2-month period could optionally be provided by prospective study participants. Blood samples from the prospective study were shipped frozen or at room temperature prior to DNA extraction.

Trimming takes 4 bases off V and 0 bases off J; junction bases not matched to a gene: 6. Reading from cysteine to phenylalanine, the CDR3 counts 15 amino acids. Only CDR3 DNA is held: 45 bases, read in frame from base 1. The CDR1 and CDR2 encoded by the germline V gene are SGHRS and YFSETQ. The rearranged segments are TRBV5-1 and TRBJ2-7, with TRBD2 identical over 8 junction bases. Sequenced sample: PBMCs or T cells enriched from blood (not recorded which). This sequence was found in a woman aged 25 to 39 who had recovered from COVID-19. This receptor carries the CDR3 CASSALAGSSYEQYF. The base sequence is TGCGCCAGCAGCGCCTTAGCGGGGTCCTCCTACGAGCAGTACTTC.